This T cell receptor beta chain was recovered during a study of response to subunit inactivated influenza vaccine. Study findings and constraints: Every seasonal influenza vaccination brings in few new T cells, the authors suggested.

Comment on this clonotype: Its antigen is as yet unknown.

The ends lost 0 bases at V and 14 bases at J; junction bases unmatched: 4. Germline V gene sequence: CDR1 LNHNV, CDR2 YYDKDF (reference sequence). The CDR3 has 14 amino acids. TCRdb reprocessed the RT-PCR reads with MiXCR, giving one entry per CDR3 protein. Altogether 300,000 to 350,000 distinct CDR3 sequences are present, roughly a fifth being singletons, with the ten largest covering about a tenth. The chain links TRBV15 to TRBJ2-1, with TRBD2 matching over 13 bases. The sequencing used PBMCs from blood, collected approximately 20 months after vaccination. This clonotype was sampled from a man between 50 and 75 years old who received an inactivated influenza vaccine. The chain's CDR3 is CATSREVTSGGEFF. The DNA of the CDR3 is TGTGCCACCAGCAGAGAAGTTACTAGCGGGGGGGAGTTCTTC.